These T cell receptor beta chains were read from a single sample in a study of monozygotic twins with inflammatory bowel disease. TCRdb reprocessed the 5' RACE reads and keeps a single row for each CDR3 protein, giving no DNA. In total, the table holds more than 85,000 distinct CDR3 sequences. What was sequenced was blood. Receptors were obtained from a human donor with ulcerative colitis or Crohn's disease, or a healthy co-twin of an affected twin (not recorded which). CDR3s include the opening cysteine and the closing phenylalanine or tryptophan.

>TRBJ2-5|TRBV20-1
CSAREGAAYQETQYF
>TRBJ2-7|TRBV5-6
CASSFSLPNEQYF
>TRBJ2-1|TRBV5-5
CASSSQRGLNNEQFF
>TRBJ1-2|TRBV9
CASSNPGQGDSGYTF
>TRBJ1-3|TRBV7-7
CATGTSGNTIYF
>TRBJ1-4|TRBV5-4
CASSAGRQGEVEKLFF
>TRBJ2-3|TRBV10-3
CAISVSGGESTDTQYF
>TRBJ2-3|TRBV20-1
CSGGGPRPDTQYF
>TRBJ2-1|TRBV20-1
CSARDRGGQEQFF
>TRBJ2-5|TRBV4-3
CASSQARAGSWSETQYF